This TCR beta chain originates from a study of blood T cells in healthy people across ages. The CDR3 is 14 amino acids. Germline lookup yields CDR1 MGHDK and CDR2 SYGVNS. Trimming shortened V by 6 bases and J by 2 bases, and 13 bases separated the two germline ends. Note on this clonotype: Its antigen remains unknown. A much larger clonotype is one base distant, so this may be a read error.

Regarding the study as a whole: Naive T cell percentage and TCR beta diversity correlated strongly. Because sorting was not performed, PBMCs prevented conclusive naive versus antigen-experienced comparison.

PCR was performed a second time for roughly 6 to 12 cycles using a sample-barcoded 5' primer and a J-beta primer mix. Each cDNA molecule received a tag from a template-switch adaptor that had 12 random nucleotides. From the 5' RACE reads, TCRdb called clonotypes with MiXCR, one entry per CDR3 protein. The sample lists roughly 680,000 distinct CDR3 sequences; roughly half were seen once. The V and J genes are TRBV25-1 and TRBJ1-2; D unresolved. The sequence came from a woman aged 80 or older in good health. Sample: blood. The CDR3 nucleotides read TGTGCCAGCAGGGATTCGAGCCGGAACTATGGCTACACCTTC. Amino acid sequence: CASRDSSRNYGYTF.